Each of the 29 T cell receptor beta chains below was sequenced from the same sample in a study of blood T cell repertoires in COVID-19. Clones were sequenced by immunoSEQ multiplex PCR, and TCRdb holds only the in-frame ones, with some missing. Of around 140,000 clones in the sample, more than 70% were seen once. The sequencing sample was made of peripheral blood. Source of these receptors: a man aged 55 to 69 with acute or convalescent COVID-19.

The V call is TRBV10-3, the J call TRBJ1-2; D gene ambiguous. CDR3 size: 13 residues. The germline V gene encodes CDR1 ENHRY and CDR2 SYGVKD. The V end lost 11 bases, the J end lost 3 bases, and 16 bases lay between the germline ends. Here the CDR3 reads CAAQYGEDYGYTF. Written as DNA, the CDR3 is TGTGCCGCCCAATATGGGGAGGACTATGGCTACACCTTC.

The chain couples TRBV6-5 to TRBJ2-4; a weak D match, TRBD1 (5 bases). The V end was cut by 4 bases, the J end by 8 bases, with 12 bases between. The CDR3 consists of 13 residues. Germline CDR1 and CDR2: MNHEY and SVGAGI. The CDR3 loop is CASSLSGHYIQYF. Written as DNA, the CDR3 is TGTGCCAGCAGTTTATCAGGACATTACATTCAGTACTTC.

CDR3 residues: CASRHPGLAAESWYF. The CDR3 nucleotides are TGTGCCAGCAGGCACCCGGGACTAGCGGCGGAAAGTTGGTATTTT. V gene TRBV6-5 combines with J gene TRBJ2-3, with 11 positions matching TRBD2. Germline loops: CDR1 MNHEY, CDR2 SVGAGI. The CDR3 is made up of 15 amino acids. V lost 6 bases to trimming and J lost 14 bases; unmatched junction nucleotides: 16.

In DNA form, the CDR3 reads TGTGCCAGCAGCTTGGTCCAGGGATCGAACACCGGGGAGCTGTTTTTT. It specifies CASSLVQGSNTGELFF. This rearrangement joins TRBV5-4 to TRBJ2-2; TRBD1 is a possible D gene (5 bases). Germline lookup yields CDR1 SGHNT and CDR2 YYREEE (reference sequence). This CDR3 comprises 16 residues. V was shortened by 0 bases and J by 0 bases, with 9 bases between the two germline ends.

The sample holds one count of this clone. The V gene is TRBV2, the J gene TRBJ1-4; TRBD1 matches at 8 bases. This CDR3 has 14 amino acids. The germline CDR1 and CDR2 sequences are SNHLY and FYNNEI. Trimming at V came to 7 bases and at J to 8 bases, leaving 9 bases not matched to a gene. CDR3 sequence reads: CASNADRAPEKLFF. The CDR3 bases are TGTGCCAGCAACGCGGACAGGGCTCCCGAAAAACTGTTTTTT.

The chain is built from TRBV5-1 and TRBJ1-2, with D maybe TRBD1 (6 bases). V was shortened by 1 base and J by 1 base, with 11 bases between the two germline ends. This CDR3 has 15 amino acids. Per germline, CDR1 SGHRS and CDR2 YFSETQ. DNA for the CDR3: TGCGCCAGCAGCTTGTTTAGGGACAATAACTATGGCTACACCTTC. Residues: CASSLFRDNNYGYTF. The variable domain in full, with the rest retrieved from reference TRBV5-1 and TRBJ1-2, is KAGVTQTPRYLIKTRGQQVTLSCSPISGHRSVSWYQQTPGQGLQFLFEYFSETQRNKGNFPGRFSGRQFSNSRSEMNVSTLELGDSALYLCASSLFRDNNYGYTFGSGTRLTVV.

The V gene is TRBV19, the J gene TRBJ2-3; weak D call: TRBD2 (6 bases). Trimming pared 5 bases from V and 6 bases from J, leaving 12 bases between. This CDR3 spans 13 amino acids. The germline CDR1 and CDR2 sequences are LNHDA and SQIVND (reference sequence). Here the CDR3 reads CASSGGTLDTQYF. The CDR3 DNA reads TGTGCCAGTAGTGGGGGGACTCTTGATACGCAGTATTTT.

V and J are TRBV28 and TRBJ2-2; 12 bases match TRBD2. The CDR3 has 17 residues. J lost 5 bases, V lost 3 bases, and 7 bases had no gene match. Looked up from germline, CDR1 is MDHEN and CDR2 is SYDVKM. CDR3 in amino acids: CASSLLLAGGLTGELFF. CDR3 nucleotide sequence: TGTGCCAGCAGTTTGTTGCTAGCGGGGGGGTTAACCGGGGAGCTGTTTTTT. Based on the CDR3 plus reference TRBV28 and TRBJ2-2, the full variable domain is DVKVTQSSRYLVKRTGEKVFLECVQDMDHENMFWYRQDPGLGLRLIYFSYDVKMKEKGDIPEGYSVSREKKERFSLILESASTNQTSMYLCASSLLLAGGLTGELFFGEGSRLTVL.

The chain uses TRBV24-1 and TRBJ2-5, with D possibly matching TRBD2 (5 bases). Germline V gene lookup returns CDR1 KGHDR and CDR2 SFDVKD. The CDR3 covers 14 residues. The V and J ends lost 2 bases and 5 bases respectively, with 11 bases between them. The CDR3 reads CATSDWSGTETQYF. The CDR3 DNA sequence: TGTGCCACCAGTGATTGGTCGGGAACGGAGACCCAGTACTTC.

V and J are TRBV5-1 and TRBJ1-1; weak D call: TRBD1 (5 bases). Trimming removed 1 base from V and 7 bases from J, with 8 bases in between. CDR1 SGHRS and CDR2 YFSETQ come from the germline V gene. The CDR3 is 12 amino acids. The CDR3 region is CASSLPGDEAFF. The CDR3 coding sequence is TGCGCCAGCAGCTTGCCGGGGGATGAAGCTTTCTTT.

The chain carries TRBV6-5 and TRBJ2-7; 10 nucleotides agree with TRBD1. The V and J ends lost 6 bases and 6 bases, in that order; junction bases with no gene match: 11. Germline CDR1 is MNHEY and CDR2 is SVGAGI. The CDR3 runs to 15 residues. The CDR3 DNA reads TGTGCCAGCAGATCTGGGACAGGGGCATTGGGCGAGCAGTACTTC. Translation: CASRSGTGALGEQYF.

This chain links TRBV5-1 with TRBJ2-3, with D possibly TRBD2 on 6 matching bases. Germline values: CDR1 SGHRS, CDR2 YFSETQ. The CDR3 contains 13 residues. Between the trimmed V and J ends, which lost 4 bases and 5 bases, there was a span of 11 bases. CDR3 residues: CASSPRRGDTQYF. The DNA for the CDR3 is TGCGCCAGCAGCCCTCGGAGGGGAGATACGCAGTATTTT.

J is TRBJ2-7 and V is TRBV27; TRBD1 aligns across 9 bases. Trimming took 4 bases from V and 3 from J; bases not matched to a gene: 4. The CDR3 is 14 amino acids. Germline loops: CDR1 MNHEY, CDR2 SMNVEV (reference sequence). The DNA of the CDR3 is TGTGCCAGCAGTTCGCAGACAGGGGGCTACGAGCAGTACTTC. As protein: CASSSQTGGYEQYF.

This chain uses TRBV29-1 with TRBJ2-6; D is uncertain. CDR1 is SQVTM and CDR2 is ANQGSEA in the germline V gene. V lost 6 bases and J 0 bases, leaving 9 bases between the germline ends. The CDR3 runs to 14 residues. Here the CDR3 DNA reads TGCAGCGTGGCCACGGGCTCTGGGGCCAACGTCCTGACTTTC. Its translation: CSVATGSGANVLTF.

V is TRBV5-1 and J is TRBJ2-7; 13 bases line up with TRBD2. Trimming removed 4 bases from V and 4 bases from J; junction bases left unmatched: 8. Germline V gene data show CDR1 as SGHRS and CDR2 as YFSETQ. CDR3 size: 16 residues. The CDR3: CASSGRTSGSTYEQYF. The CDR3 DNA sequence: TGCGCCAGCAGCGGGAGGACTAGCGGGAGTACGTACGAGCAGTACTTC.

This clone has a handful of counts. The J gene is TRBJ2-7, the V gene TRBV2; 13 nucleotides match TRBD2. Per germline, CDR1 SNHLY and CDR2 FYNNEI. With V trimmed by 7 bases and J by 9 bases, 24 bases remained unmatched. This CDR3 is 19 amino acids long. CDR3 loop: CASTNPPGLAGTAGQGQYF. CDR3 DNA: TGTGCCAGCACCAACCCCCCGGGACTAGCGGGAACCGCAGGACAGGGGCAGTACTTC.

The table lists this clone with a count of one. This chain uses TRBV19 with TRBJ2-3; 10 nucleotides line up with TRBD2. Germline trimming cut 3 bases from V and 1 base from J; bases unmatched to any gene: 4. Germline CDR1 is LNHDA and CDR2 is SQIVND (reference sequence). This CDR3 is 16 amino acids long. CDR3 loop: CASSMGGTSGTDTQYF. The CDR3 DNA is TGTGCCAGTAGTATGGGGGGGACTAGCGGCACAGATACGCAGTATTTT.

This chain joins TRBV11-2 and TRBJ1-1; possibly TRBD1 for D (5 bases). There are 15 residues in the CDR3. The germline V gene has CDR1 SGHAT and CDR2 FQNNGV. V was cut by 5 bases and J by 0 bases, with 13 bases left in between. In nucleotides, the CDR3 is TGTGCCAGCAGCATCAGGGCCCCCATGAACACTGAAGCTTTCTTT. Its translation is CASSIRAPMNTEAFF.

This clone showed up just once. The CDR3 is CASSLLGGGPNTEAFF. DNA for the CDR3: TGTGCCAGCAGCTTACTGGGGGGAGGGCCGAACACTGAAGCTTTCTTT. V usage is TRBV7-9 and J usage is TRBJ1-1; a weak D match, TRBD1 (5 bases). V lost 2 bases and J 1 base, leaving 14 bases between the germline ends. The germline CDR1 and CDR2 sequences are SEHNR and FQNEAQ (reference sequence). CDR3 length equals 16 residues.

The J gene is TRBJ2-7, the V gene TRBV19, with 12 bases that match TRBD1. Germline V gives CDR1 LNHDA, CDR2 SQIVND (reference sequence). The CDR3 spans 14 residues. The trim removed 6 bases at V and 5 bases at J, leaving 5 bases unmatched. CDR3 nucleotides: TGTGCCAGTAGGGGGACAGGGGGCCGGGACGAGCAGTACTTC. This codes for CASRGTGGRDEQYF.

This chain links TRBV5-6 with TRBJ1-5; no clear D. V lost 0 bases, J lost 6 bases, and 10 bases lay in between. CDR3 size: 14 residues. CDR1 and CDR2 from the germline V gene are SGHDT and YYEEEE. In DNA form, the CDR3 reads TGTGCCAGCAGCTTGGGGCGGGGAACTCAGCCCCAGCATTTT. Protein sequence: CASSLGRGTQPQHF. Supplemented by reference TRBV5-6 and TRBJ1-5, the full variable domain reads DAGVTQSPTHLIKTRGQQVTLRCSPKSGHDTVSWYQQALGQGPQFIFQYYEEEERQRGNFPDRFSGHQFPNYSSELNVNALLLGDSALYLCASSLGRGTQPQHFGDGTRLSIL.

The chain has TRBV5-1 and TRBJ2-3; D gene uncertain. Trimming pared 0 bases from V and 1 base from J, leaving 6 bases between. CDR3 length: 14 amino acids. CDR1 and CDR2 (germline): SGHRS, YFSETQ. CDR3 in amino acids: CASSLGRGTDTQYF. The CDR3 DNA follows: TGCGCCAGCAGCTTGGGTCGGGGCACAGATACGCAGTATTTT.

This clone was found a few times. This chain joins TRBV27 and TRBJ1-2, with unresolved D. The CDR3 sequence is 13 residues long. V was clipped by 4 bases and J by 0 bases, with 6 bases between them. Germline-derived CDR1 and CDR2 are MNHEY and SMNVEV (reference sequence). CDR3 nucleotides: TGTGCCAGCAGTTCAACTACTAACTATGGCTACACCTTC. Protein: CASSSTTNYGYTF.

The V gene is TRBV27, the J gene TRBJ2-7; D might be TRBD1 (5 bases). The CDR3 contains 15 residues. CDR1 MNHEY and CDR2 SMNVEV come from the germline V gene (reference sequence). Trimming shortened V by 4 bases and J by 2 bases, and 15 bases separated the two germline ends. The CDR3 nucleotides read TGTGCCAGCAGTTCAATAGGCAGGGTCACCTACGAGCAGTACTTC. Translated, it gives CASSSIGRVTYEQYF.

The rearrangement joins TRBV15 to TRBJ2-5; perhaps TRBD2 as D (5 bases). The CDR3 is 15 amino acids. Germline V gene data show CDR1 as LNHNV and CDR2 as YYDKDF (reference sequence). V lost 0 bases, J lost 2 bases, and 10 bases lay in between. CDR3 DNA: TGTGCCACCAGCAGAGATCACGGGGAACAAGAGACCCAGTACTTC. This gives the protein CATSRDHGEQETQYF.

V usage is TRBV20-1 and J usage is TRBJ2-3; 7 nucleotides line up with TRBD2. Germline V gives CDR1 DFQATT, CDR2 SNEGSKA (reference sequence). The junction had 2 bases not matched to a gene; V was cut back by 7 bases and J by 4 bases. The CDR3 spans 11 residues. CDR3 in DNA: TGCAGTGTGACTAGCCCAGATACGCAGTATTTT. Translated: CSVTSPDTQYF.

This clone has only one observation. V usage is TRBV9 and J usage is TRBJ1-2; the D is unclear. Trimming shortened V by 3 bases and J by 7 bases, and 19 bases separated the two germline ends. The V gene's germline CDR1 is SGDLS and CDR2 YYNGEE. CDR3 length: 15 residues. The CDR3, as DNA: TGTGCCAGCAGCGGAGAGGGAGGCCGATTCTCTGGCTACACCTTC. Its translation: CASSGEGGRFSGYTF.

The chain is built from TRBV7-3 and TRBJ2-7; possibly TRBD1 for D (7 bases). The CDR3 totals 14 residues. Trimming took off 1 base at V and 4 bases at J, with 11 bases between the two ends. CDR1 is SGHTA and CDR2 is FQGTGA in the germline V gene. Here the CDR3 reads CASSLNRGGYEQYF. The CDR3 DNA reads as TGTGCCAGCAGCTTAAACAGGGGAGGTTACGAGCAGTACTTC.

This clone has just one count. This chain uses TRBV4-1 with TRBJ1-2; D is undetermined. The V gene lost 4 bases and the J gene lost 7 bases, with 19 bases spanning the gap. This CDR3 is 15 amino acids long. The germline V gene has CDR1 MGHRA and CDR2 YSYEKL. The CDR3 sequence: CASSPSPGRVGGYTF. The CDR3 region has the DNA TGCGCCAGCAGCCCCTCCCCGGGGAGGGTGGGTGGCTACACCTTC.